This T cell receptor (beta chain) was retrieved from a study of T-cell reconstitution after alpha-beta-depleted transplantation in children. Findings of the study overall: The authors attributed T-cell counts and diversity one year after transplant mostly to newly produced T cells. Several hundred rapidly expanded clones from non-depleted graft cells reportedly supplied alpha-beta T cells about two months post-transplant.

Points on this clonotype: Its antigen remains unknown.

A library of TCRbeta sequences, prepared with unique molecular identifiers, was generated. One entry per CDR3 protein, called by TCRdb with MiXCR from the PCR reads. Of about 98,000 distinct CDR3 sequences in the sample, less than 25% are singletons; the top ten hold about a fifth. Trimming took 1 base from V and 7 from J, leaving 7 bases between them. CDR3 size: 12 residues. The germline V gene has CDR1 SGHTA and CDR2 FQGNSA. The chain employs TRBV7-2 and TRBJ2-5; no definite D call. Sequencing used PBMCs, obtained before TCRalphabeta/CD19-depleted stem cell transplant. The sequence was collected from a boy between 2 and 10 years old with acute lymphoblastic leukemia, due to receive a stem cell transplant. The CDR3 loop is CASSLGQATQYF. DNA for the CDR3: TGTGCCAGCAGCTTAGGGCAGGCGACCCAGTACTTC.